A single sample gave rise to the 7 T cell receptor beta chains below, sequenced in a study of control samples from healthy donors and cancer patients (dated by TCRdb to the early 2020s). The library was prepared using the immunoSEQ multiplex PCR assay. In TCRdb, the immuneACCESS table is reduced to in-frame sequences with V and J assigned. These tables do not hold every clone; where another copy was compared, an unresolved V gene accounts for under half, and the others remain unexplained. This sample comprises approximately 210,000 clones, about 91% of them detected only once. Less than 2% of the sample rests with the top ten. The sample taken for sequencing was blood. Every receptor here comes from a man aged 25-45 years in good health.

This clone appeared a single time. This chain uses TRBV5-6 with TRBJ2-3, with D possibly TRBD2 on 6 matching bases. V dropped 4 bases and J dropped 2 bases, with 11 bases sitting between them. Per the germline V gene, CDR1 is SGHDT and CDR2 is YYEEEE. This CDR3 contains 14 residues. The CDR3 sequence is CASSKRASTDTQYF. In DNA, the CDR3 is TGTGCCAGCAGCAAGCGGGCCTCCACAGATACGCAGTATTTT.

V is TRBV16 and J is TRBJ1-5; 10 nucleotides align to TRBD1. CDR1 is KGHSY and CDR2 is FQNENV in the germline V gene. The CDR3 sequence is 17 residues long. V dropped 0 bases and J dropped 7; count of bases not matched to a gene: 9. The CDR3 sequence is CASSQSAGTGVRQPQHF. The CDR3 nucleotides are TGTGCCAGCAGCCAATCAGCCGGGACAGGGGTTAGGCAGCCCCAGCATTTT.

This chain connects TRBV7-2 to TRBJ2-1; no firm D call. The length of the CDR3 is 15 residues. Germline-derived CDR1 and CDR2 are SGHTA and FQGNSA. The V end was cut by 2 bases, the J end by 8 bases, with 16 bases between. This chain's CDR3 is CASSLHKGTIDEQFF. CDR3 DNA: TGTGCCAGCAGCTTACACAAGGGCACTATCGATGAGCAGTTCTTC. Combining the CDR3 with reference TRBV7-2 and TRBJ2-1 gives the whole variable domain GAGVSQSPSNKVTEKGKDVELRCDPISGHTALYWYRQSLGQGLEFLIYFQGNSAPDKSGLPSDRFSAERTGGSVSTLTIQRTQQEDSAVYLCASSLHKGTIDEQFFGPGTRLTVL.

The chain couples TRBV9 to TRBJ1-4; 7 bases line up with TRBD1. Trimming removed 3 bases from V and 3 bases from J; junction bases left unmatched: 5. Per the germline V gene, CDR1 is SGDLS and CDR2 is YYNGEE. CDR3 size: 15 residues. The CDR3 DNA is TGTGCCAGCAGCGAGACCGGGACAGCTAATGAAAAACTGTTTTTT. Translating it yields CASSETGTANEKLFF.

The rearrangement links TRBV7-2 to TRBJ2-3; a weak D match, TRBD2 (6 bases). From germline, CDR1 is SGHTA and CDR2 FQGNSA. V lost 0 bases to trimming and J lost 2 bases, with 12 bases between them. The CDR3 contains 16 residues. CDR3 protein: CASSLAAGTYTDTQYF. CDR3 bases: TGTGCCAGCAGCTTAGCGGCGGGGACCTACACAGATACGCAGTATTTT. Filled out from reference TRBV7-2 and TRBJ2-3, the complete variable domain reads GAGVSQSPSNKVTEKGKDVELRCDPISGHTALYWYRQSLGQGLEFLIYFQGNSAPDKSGLPSDRFSAERTGGSVSTLTIQRTQQEDSAVYLCASSLAAGTYTDTQYFGPGTRLTVL.

This clone was picked up a small number of times. CDR3 in amino acids: CASSYGGPSYEQYF. Written as DNA, the CDR3 is TGTGCCAGCAGTTATGGCGGGCCCTCCTACGAGCAGTACTTC. V is TRBV6-2 or TRBV6-3 and J is TRBJ2-7; D might be TRBD2 (5 bases). V was shortened by 3 bases and J by 0 bases, with 9 bases between the two germline ends. The V gene's germline CDR1 is MNHEY and CDR2 SVGEGT. The CDR3 has 14 amino acids.

J is TRBJ2-7 and V is TRBV6-1, with 7 bases fitting TRBD2. The CDR3 spans 13 residues. V trimming: 1 base; J trimming: 3 bases; junction bases outside the gene matches: 0. Germline-derived CDR1 and CDR2 are MNHNS and SASEGT. The CDR3 DNA reads as TGTGCCAGCAGTGAAGAGCGGGGCTACGAGCAGTACTTC. As protein: CASSEERGYEQYF.